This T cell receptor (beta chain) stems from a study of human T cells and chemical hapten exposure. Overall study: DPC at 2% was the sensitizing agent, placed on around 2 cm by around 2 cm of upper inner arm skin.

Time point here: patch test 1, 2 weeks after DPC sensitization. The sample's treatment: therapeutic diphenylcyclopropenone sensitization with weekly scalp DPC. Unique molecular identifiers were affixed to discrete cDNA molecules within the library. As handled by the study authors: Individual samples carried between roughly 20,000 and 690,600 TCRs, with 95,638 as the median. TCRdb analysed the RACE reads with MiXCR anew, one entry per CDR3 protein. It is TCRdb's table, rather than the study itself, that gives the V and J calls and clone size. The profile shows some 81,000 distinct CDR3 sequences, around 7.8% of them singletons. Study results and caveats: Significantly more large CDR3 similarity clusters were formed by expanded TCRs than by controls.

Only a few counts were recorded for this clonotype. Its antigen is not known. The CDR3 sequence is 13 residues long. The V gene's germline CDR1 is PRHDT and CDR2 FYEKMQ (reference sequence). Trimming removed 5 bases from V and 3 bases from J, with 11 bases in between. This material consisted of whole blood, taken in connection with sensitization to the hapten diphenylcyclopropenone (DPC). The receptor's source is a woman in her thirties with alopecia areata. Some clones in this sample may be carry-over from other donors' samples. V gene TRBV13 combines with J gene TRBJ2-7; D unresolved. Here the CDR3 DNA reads TGTGCCAGCAGCCCACCAACGATCTACGAGCAGTACTTC. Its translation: CASSPPTIYEQYF.